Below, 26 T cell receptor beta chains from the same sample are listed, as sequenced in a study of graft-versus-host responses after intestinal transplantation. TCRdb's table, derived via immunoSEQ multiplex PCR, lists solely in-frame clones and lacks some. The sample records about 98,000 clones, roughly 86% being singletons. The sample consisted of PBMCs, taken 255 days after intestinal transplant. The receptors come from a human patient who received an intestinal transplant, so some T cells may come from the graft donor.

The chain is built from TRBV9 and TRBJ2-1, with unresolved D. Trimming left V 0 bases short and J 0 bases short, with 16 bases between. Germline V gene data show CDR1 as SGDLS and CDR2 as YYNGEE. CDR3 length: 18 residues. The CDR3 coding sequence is TGTGCCAGCAGCGTAGCTACTTCCGGCGCAAGCTCCTACAATGAGCAGTTCTTC. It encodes CASSVATSGASSYNEQFF. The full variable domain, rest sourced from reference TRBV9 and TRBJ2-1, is DSGVTQTPKHLITATGQRVTLRCSPRSGDLSVYWYQQSLDQGLQFLIQYYNGEERAKGNILERFSAQQFPDLHSELNLSSLELGDSALYFCASSVATSGASSYNEQFFGPGTRLTVL.

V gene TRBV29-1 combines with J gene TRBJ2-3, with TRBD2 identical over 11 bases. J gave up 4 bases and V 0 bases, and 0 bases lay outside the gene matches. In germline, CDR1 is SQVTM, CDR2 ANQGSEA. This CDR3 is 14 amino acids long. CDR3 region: CSVEDSGGADTQYF. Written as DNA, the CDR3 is TGCAGCGTTGAAGATAGCGGGGGGGCAGATACGCAGTATTTT.

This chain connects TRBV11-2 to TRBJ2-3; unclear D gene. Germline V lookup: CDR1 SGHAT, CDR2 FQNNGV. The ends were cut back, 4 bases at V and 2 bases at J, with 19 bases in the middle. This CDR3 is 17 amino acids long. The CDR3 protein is CASSSRPGRIFTDTQYF. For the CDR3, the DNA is TGTGCCAGCAGCTCCCGCCCGGGCCGGATTTTCACAGATACGCAGTATTTT.

The CDR3 sequence is CASSLGYLWRGSFYNEQFF. CDR3 in DNA: TGTGCCAGCAGCTTAGGATATCTTTGGCGGGGGAGCTTTTACAATGAGCAGTTCTTC. The V and J genes are TRBV11-2 and TRBJ2-1; TRBD2 matches 7 bases. Per the germline V gene, CDR1 is SGHAT and CDR2 is FQNNGV. J gave up 4 bases and V 1 base, and 16 bases lay outside the gene matches. This CDR3 contains 19 residues.

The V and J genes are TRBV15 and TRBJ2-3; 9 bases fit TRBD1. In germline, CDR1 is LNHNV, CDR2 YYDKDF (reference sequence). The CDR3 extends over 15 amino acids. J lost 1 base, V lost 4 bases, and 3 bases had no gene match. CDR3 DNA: TGTGCCACCAGCACGGGACAGGGACGCACAGATACGCAGTATTTT. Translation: CATSTGQGRTDTQYF.

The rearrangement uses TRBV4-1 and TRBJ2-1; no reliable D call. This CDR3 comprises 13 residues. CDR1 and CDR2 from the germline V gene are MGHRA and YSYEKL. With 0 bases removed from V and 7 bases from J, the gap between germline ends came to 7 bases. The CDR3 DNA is TGCGCCAGCAGCCAAGAAGAACGTAATGAGCAGTTCTTC. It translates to CASSQEERNEQFF.

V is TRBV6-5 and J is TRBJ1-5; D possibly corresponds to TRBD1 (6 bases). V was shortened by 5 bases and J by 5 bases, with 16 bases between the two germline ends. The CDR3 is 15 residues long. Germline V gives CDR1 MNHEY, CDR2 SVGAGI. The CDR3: CASSHTGLVDQPQHF. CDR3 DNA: TGTGCCAGCAGTCACACAGGGTTGGTGGATCAGCCCCAGCATTTT.

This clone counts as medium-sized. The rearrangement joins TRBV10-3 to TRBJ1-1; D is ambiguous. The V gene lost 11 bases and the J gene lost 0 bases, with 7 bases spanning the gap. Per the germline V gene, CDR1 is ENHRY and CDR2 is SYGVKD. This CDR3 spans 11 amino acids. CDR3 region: CASRLNTEAFF. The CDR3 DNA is TGTGCCTCCCGTTTGAACACTGAAGCTTTCTTT.

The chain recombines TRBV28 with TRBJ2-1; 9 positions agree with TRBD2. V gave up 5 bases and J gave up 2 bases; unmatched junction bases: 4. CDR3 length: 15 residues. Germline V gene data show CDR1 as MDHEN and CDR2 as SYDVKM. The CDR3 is CASSAGTSPYNEQFF. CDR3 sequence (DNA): TGTGCCAGCAGTGCCGGGACTAGCCCCTACAATGAGCAGTTCTTC.

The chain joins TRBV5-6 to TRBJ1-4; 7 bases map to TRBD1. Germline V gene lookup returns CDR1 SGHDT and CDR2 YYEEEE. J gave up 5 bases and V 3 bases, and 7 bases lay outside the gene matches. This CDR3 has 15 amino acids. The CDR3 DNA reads TGTGCCAGCAGCTCACCGGACAGGTTCAATGAAAAACTGTTTTTT. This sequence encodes CASSSPDRFNEKLFF.

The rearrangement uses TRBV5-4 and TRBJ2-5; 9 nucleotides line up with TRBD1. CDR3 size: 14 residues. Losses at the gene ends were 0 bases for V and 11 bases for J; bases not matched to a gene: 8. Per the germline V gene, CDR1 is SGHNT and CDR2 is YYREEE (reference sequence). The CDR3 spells CASSLVQGAEEQYF. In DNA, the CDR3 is TGTGCCAGCAGCTTGGTACAGGGGGCGGAAGAGCAGTACTTC.

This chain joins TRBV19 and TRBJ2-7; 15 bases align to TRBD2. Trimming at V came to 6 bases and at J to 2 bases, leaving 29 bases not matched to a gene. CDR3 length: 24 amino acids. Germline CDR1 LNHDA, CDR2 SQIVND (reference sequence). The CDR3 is CASSHRDRGLPGLAGGWPPYEQYF. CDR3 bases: TGTGCCAGTAGCCACCGGGACAGAGGATTGCCGGGACTAGCGGGAGGATGGCCCCCCTACGAGCAGTACTTC.

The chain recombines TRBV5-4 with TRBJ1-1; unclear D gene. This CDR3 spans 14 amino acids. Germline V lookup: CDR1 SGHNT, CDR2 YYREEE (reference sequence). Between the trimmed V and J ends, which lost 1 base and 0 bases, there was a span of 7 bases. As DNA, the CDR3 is TGTGCCAGCAGCTTGCGGGGTATGAACACTGAAGCTTTCTTT. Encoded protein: CASSLRGMNTEAFF.

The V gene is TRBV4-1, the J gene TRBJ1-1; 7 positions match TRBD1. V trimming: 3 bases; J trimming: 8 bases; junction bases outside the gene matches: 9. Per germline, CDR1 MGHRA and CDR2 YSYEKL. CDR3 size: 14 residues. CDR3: CASSQGTVAPEAFF. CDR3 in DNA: TGCGCCAGCAGCCAGGGGACAGTCGCCCCCGAAGCTTTCTTT.

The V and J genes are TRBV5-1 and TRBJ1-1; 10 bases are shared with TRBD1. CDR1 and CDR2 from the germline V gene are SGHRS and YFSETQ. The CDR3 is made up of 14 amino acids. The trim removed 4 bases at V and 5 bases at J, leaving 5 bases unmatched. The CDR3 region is CASSDRGRWTEAFF. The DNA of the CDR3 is TGCGCCAGCAGCGACAGGGGGCGGTGGACTGAAGCTTTCTTT.

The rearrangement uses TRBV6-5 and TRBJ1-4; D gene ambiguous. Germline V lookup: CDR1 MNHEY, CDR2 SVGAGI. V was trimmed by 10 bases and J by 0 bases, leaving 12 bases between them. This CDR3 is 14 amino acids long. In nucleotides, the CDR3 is TGTGCCACCTCTGAAGGGACAACTAATGAAAAACTGTTTTTT. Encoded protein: CATSEGTTNEKLFF.

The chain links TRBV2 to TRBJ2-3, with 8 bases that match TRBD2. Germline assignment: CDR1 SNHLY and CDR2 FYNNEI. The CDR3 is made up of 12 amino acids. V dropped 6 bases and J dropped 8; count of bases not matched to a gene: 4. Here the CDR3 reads CASRASGPTQYF. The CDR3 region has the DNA TGTGCCAGCAGGGCTAGCGGGCCTACGCAGTATTTT.

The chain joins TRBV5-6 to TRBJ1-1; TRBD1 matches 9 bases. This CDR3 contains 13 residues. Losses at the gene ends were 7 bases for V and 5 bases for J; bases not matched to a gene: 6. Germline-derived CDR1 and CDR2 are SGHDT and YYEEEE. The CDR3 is CASVPGTGTEAFF. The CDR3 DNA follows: TGTGCCAGCGTCCCCGGGACAGGGACTGAAGCTTTCTTT.

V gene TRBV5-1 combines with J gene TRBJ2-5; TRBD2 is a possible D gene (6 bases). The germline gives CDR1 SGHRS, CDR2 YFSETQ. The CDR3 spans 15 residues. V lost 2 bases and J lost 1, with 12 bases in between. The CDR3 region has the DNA TGCGCCAGCAGCTTTACTGCGGGAAGCCAAGAGACCCAGTACTTC. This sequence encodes CASSFTAGSQETQYF.

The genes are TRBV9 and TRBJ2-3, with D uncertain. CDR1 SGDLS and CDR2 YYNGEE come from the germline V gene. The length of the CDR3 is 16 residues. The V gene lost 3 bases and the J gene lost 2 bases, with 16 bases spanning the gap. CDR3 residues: CASSAHQRAPTDTQYF. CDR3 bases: TGTGCCAGCAGCGCCCACCAAAGGGCACCCACAGATACGCAGTATTTT.

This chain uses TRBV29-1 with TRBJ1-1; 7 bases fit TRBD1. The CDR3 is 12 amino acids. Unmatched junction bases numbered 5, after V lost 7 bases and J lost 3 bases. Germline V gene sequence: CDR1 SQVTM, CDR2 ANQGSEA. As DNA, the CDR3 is TGCAGCGCCGGACAGGTACACACTGAAGCTTTCTTT. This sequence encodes CSAGQVHTEAFF.

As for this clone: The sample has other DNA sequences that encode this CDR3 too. CDR3: CASSVSGAYTDTQYF. DNA for the CDR3: TGTGCCAGCAGCGTAAGCGGGGCTTACACAGATACGCAGTATTTT. The V call is TRBV9, the J call TRBJ2-3; 7 bases fit TRBD2. This CDR3 is 15 amino acids long. V trimming: 1 base; J trimming: 2 bases; junction bases outside the gene matches: 4. CDR1 is SGDLS and CDR2 is YYNGEE in the germline V gene.

The CDR3 DNA reads as TGTGCCAGCAGCTTAGTAGGACAGACCTACGAGCAGTACTTC. Protein sequence: CASSLVGQTYEQYF. The chain carries TRBV7-9 and TRBJ2-7; perhaps TRBD1 as D (6 bases). The V gene's germline CDR1 is SEHNR and CDR2 FQNEAQ (reference sequence). V was trimmed by 1 base and J by 2 bases, leaving 9 bases between them. This CDR3 has 14 amino acids.

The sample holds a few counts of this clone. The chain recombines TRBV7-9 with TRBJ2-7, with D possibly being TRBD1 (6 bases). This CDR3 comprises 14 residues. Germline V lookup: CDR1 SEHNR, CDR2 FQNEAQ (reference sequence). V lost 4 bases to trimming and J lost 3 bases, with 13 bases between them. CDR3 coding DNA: TGTGCCAGCAGCTCCCGGACAGTTGGCTACGAGCAGTACTTC. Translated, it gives CASSSRTVGYEQYF.

The CDR3 DNA is TGCAGCGCCAAAGGGGTCGGGGATGGCTACACCTTC. Translated, it gives CSAKGVGDGYTF. The chain uses TRBV29-1 and TRBJ1-2; D is perhaps TRBD1 (5 bases). The germline V and J ends were trimmed by 7 bases and 6 bases, with 15 bases remaining between them. The CDR3 is 12 amino acids. The germline V gene has CDR1 SQVTM and CDR2 ANQGSEA.

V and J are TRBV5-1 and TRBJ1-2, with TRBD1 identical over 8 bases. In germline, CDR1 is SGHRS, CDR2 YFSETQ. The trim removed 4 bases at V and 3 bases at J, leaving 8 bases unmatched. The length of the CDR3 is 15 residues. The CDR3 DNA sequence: TGCGCCAGCAGCCAAGAAATGACAGGGGACTATGGCTACACCTTC. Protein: CASSQEMTGDYGYTF.